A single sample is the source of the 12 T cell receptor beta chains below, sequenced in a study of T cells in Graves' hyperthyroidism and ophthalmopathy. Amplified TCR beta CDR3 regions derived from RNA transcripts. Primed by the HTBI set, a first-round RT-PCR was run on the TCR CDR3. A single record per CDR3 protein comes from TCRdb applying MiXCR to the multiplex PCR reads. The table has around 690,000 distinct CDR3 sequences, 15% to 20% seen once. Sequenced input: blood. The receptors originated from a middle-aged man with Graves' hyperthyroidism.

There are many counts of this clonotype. The DNA of the CDR3 is TGTGCCAGCAACTCGGGACTAGCGTCCTACAATGAGCAGTTCTTC. The encoded protein is CASNSGLASYNEQFF. This sequence joins TRBV12-3 or TRBV12-4 and TRBJ2-1, with 10 bases lining up with TRBD2. The CDR3 covers 15 residues. Germline trimming cut 7 bases from V and 1 base from J; bases unmatched to any gene: 4.

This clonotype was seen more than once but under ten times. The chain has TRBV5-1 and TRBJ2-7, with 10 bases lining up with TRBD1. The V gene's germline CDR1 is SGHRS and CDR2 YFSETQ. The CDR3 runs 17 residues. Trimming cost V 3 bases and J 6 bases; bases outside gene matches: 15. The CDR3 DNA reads TGCGCCAGCAGCTCGGGTGTTCACGGACAGGGGGTAGGCGAGCAGTACTTC. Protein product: CASSSGVHGQGVGEQYF.

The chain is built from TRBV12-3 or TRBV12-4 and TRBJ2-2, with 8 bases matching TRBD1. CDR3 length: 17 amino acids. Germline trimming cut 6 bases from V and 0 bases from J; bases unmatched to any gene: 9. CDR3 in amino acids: CASSPTPQGANTGELFF. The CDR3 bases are TGTGCCAGCAGCCCTACCCCACAGGGGGCGAACACCGGGGAGCTGTTTTTT.

The CDR3 nucleotides read TGCGCCAGCAGTGATATCAGATCCTCCAGCTCCTACGAGCAGTACTTC. This sequence encodes CASSDIRSSSSYEQYF. The chain couples TRBV10-2 to TRBJ2-7, with unresolved D. Germline CDR1 reads WSHSY; CDR2 reads SAAADI. The V gene lost 3 bases and the J gene lost 0 bases, with 15 bases spanning the gap. There are 16 residues in the CDR3.

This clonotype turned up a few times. For the CDR3, the DNA is TGTGCCAGCAGTACCCCCCTAGCGGGGGGCCTCGAGCAGTACTTC. Residues: CASSTPLAGGLEQYF. The rearrangement links TRBV6-2 or TRBV6-3 to TRBJ2-7; 11 nucleotides agree with TRBD2. Germline CDR1 and CDR2: MNHEY and SVGEGT. The CDR3 sequence is 15 residues long. J lost 6 bases, V lost 5 bases, and 9 bases had no gene match.

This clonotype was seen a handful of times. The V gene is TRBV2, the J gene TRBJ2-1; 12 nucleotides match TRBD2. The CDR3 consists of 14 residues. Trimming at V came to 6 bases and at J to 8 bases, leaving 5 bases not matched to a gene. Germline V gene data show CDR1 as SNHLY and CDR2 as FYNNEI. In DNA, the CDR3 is TGTGCCAGCAGCAGACTAGCGGGAGCTCATGAGCAGTTCTTC. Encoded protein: CASSRLAGAHEQFF.

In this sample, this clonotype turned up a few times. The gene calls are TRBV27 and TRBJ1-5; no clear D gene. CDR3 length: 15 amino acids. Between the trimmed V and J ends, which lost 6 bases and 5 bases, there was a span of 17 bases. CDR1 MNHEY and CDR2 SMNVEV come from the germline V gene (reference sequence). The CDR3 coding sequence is TGTGCCAGCAGAGAAGGAGGAACCAAGGATCAGCCCCAGCATTTT. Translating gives CASREGGTKDQPQHF.

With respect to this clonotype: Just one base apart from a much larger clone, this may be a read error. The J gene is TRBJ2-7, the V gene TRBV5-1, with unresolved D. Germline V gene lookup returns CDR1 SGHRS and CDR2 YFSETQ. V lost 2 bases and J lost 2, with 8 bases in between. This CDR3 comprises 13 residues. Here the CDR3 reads CASSFGVAYEQYF. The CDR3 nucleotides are TGCGCCAGCAGCTTCGGAGTAGCCTACGAGCAGTACTTC. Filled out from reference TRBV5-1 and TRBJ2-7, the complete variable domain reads KAGVTQTPRYLIKTRGQQVTLSCSPISGHRSVSWYQQTPGQGLQFLFEYFSETQRNKGNFPGRFSGRQFSNSRSEMNVSTLELGDSALYLCASSFGVAYEQYFGPGTRLTVT.

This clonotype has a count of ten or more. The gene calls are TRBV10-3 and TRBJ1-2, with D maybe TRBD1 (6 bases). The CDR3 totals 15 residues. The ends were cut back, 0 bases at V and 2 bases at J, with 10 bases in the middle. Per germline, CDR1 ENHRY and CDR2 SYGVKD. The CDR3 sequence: CAISESGGLNYGYTF. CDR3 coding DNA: TGTGCCATCAGTGAGTCGGGGGGCCTCAACTATGGCTACACCTTC.

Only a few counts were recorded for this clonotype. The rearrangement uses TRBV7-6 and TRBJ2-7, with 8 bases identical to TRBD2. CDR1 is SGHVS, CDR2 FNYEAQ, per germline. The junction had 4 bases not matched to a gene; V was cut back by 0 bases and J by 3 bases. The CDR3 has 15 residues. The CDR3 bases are TGTGCCAGCAGCTTAGCGTCGGGAGGGATCTACGAGCAGTACTTC. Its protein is CASSLASGGIYEQYF.

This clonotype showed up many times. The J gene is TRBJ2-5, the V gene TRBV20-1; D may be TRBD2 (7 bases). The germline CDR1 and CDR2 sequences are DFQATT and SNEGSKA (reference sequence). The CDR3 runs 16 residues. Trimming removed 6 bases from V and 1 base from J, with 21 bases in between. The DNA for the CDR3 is TGCAGTGCCCAACTGGGGGGGCGAGGGTCCCAAGAGACCCAGTACTTC. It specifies CSAQLGGRGSQETQYF.

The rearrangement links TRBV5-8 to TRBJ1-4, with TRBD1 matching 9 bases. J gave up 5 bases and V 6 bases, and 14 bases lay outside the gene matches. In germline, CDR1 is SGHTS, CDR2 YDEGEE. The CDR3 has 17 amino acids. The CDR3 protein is CASTFLRKDRGNEKLFF. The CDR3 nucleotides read TGTGCCAGCACCTTCTTACGAAAGGACAGGGGAAATGAAAAACTGTTTTTT.